Following are 14 T cell receptor beta chains from one sample sequenced in a study of PD-1 blockade in classical Hodgkin lymphoma. Each patient relapsed following autologous stem cell transplantation, and prior brentuximab vedotin exposure differed. Data came from immunoSEQ multiplex PCR; TCRdb stores just in-frame clones and leaves some out. The sample contains some 95,000 clones, roughly nine tenths of which appear only once. Sequences were derived from peripheral blood mononuclear cells (PBMCs), sampled before the second cycle of nivolumab. The receptors were sampled from a human donor with classical Hodgkin lymphoma.

The genes are TRBV5-1 and TRBJ2-1, with TRBD2 identical over 9 bases. Germline CDR1 is SGHRS and CDR2 is YFSETQ. Germline trimming cut 4 bases from V and 4 bases from J; bases unmatched to any gene: 9. This CDR3 has 16 residues. The DNA of the CDR3 is TGCGCCAGCAGCCAGGAACTAGCGGGCGGGTACAATGAGCAGTTCTTC. It codes for CASSQELAGGYNEQFF. Supplemented by reference TRBV5-1 and TRBJ2-1, the full variable domain reads KAGVTQTPRYLIKTRGQQVTLSCSPISGHRSVSWYQQTPGQGLQFLFEYFSETQRNKGNFPGRFSGRQFSNSRSEMNVSTLELGDSALYLCASSQELAGGYNEQFFGPGTRLTVL.

The chain links TRBV2 to TRBJ2-3, with TRBD1 matching over 7 bases. This CDR3 is built from 12 residues. CDR1 and CDR2 from the germline V gene are SNHLY and FYNNEI. With V trimmed by 8 bases and J by 11 bases, 10 bases remained unmatched. Here the CDR3 DNA reads TGTGCCAGCCAAGAACTGACAGGGAAGCAGTATTTT. Protein sequence: CASQELTGKQYF.

The chain couples TRBV5-1 to TRBJ1-4; D ambiguous. CDR3 size: 14 residues. Between the trimmed V and J ends, which lost 5 bases and 10 bases, there was a span of 18 bases. Germline V gene data show CDR1 as SGHRS and CDR2 as YFSETQ. The CDR3 coding sequence is TGCGCCAGCAGAGCCCTGCCCTCCCCCGGAAAACTGTTTTTT. It translates to CASRALPSPGKLFF.

The rearrangement links TRBV9 to TRBJ2-1, with 8 bases identical to TRBD2. This CDR3 contains 17 residues. V lost 4 bases to trimming and J lost 0 bases; unmatched junction nucleotides: 9. Germline V gene data show CDR1 as SGDLS and CDR2 as YYNGEE. CDR3 in DNA: TGTGCCAGCAGCCAAACCGCGGGGACTAGCTCCTACAATGAGCAGTTCTTC. Protein: CASSQTAGTSSYNEQFF.

The J gene is TRBJ2-1, the V gene TRBV7-6, with D unresolved. Germline CDR1 is SGHVS and CDR2 is FNYEAQ. The CDR3 totals 12 residues. The V and J ends lost 0 bases and 10 bases respectively, with 7 bases between them. CDR3 residues: CASSLARQEQFF. The CDR3 DNA sequence: TGTGCCAGCAGCTTAGCGAGGCAAGAGCAGTTCTTC.

The chain uses TRBV4-1 and TRBJ1-4; perhaps TRBD1 as D (5 bases). CDR1 is MGHRA, CDR2 YSYEKL, per germline. The CDR3 totals 17 residues. The V gene lost 1 base and the J gene lost 6 bases, with 18 bases spanning the gap. The CDR3 DNA reads TGCGCCAGCAGCCAAGGTACGGCGGCAGGGTACTATGAAAAACTGTTTTTT. Translated: CASSQGTAAGYYEKLFF.

This clone was found once. In DNA form, the CDR3 reads TGCGCCAGCAGCTTGGGGCGTGGGCTAATCACAGATACGCAGTATTTT. This sequence encodes CASSLGRGLITDTQYF. V and J are TRBV5-1 and TRBJ2-3; D not resolved. This CDR3 spans 16 amino acids. CDR1 is SGHRS, CDR2 YFSETQ, per germline. V was cut by 0 bases and J by 2 bases, with 13 bases left in between.

The chain couples TRBV27 to TRBJ2-2; TRBD1 agrees at 7 bases. CDR3 length: 15 amino acids. After removal of 6 bases from V and 3 bases from J, the junction contained 7 bases not matched to a gene. Germline CDR1 and CDR2: MNHEY and SMNVEV (reference sequence). The chain's CDR3 is CASRPTGRDTGELFF. In nucleotides, the CDR3 is TGTGCCAGCAGGCCGACAGGGCGGGACACCGGGGAGCTGTTTTTT.

The chain uses TRBV27 and TRBJ1-1; D gene ambiguous. The V end lost 3 bases, the J end lost 6 bases, and 5 bases lay between the germline ends. The CDR3 totals 11 residues. Germline CDR1 and CDR2: MNHEY and SMNVEV (reference sequence). CDR3 DNA sequence: TGTGCCAGCAGTTTCGGGGCTGAAGCTTTCTTT. Protein product: CASSFGAEAFF.

The chain recombines TRBV30 with TRBJ2-3; 8 bases are shared with TRBD2. J was trimmed by 4 bases and V by 1 base; bases with no gene match: 10. Germline values: CDR1 GTSNPN, CDR2 SVGIG (reference sequence). The CDR3 extends over 16 amino acids. In DNA, the CDR3 is TGTGCCTGGAGTGAGGCGTGGCGGGAGGCCCCAGATACGCAGTATTTT. Amino acids: CAWSEAWREAPDTQYF.

V is TRBV10-2 and J is TRBJ1-1, with 7 nucleotides matching TRBD1. CDR1 is WSHSY, CDR2 SAAADI, per germline. The CDR3 is 15 amino acids. After removal of 2 bases from V and 4 bases from J, the junction contained 7 bases not matched to a gene. Here the CDR3 reads CASSEGRQGGTEAFF. In DNA, the CDR3 is TGCGCCAGCAGTGAGGGGAGACAGGGAGGCACTGAAGCTTTCTTT.

The chain employs TRBV19 and TRBJ2-5; D is ambiguous. Germline lookup yields CDR1 LNHDA and CDR2 SQIVND (reference sequence). V shed 2 bases and J shed 0 bases, with 4 bases lying between them. The CDR3 runs to 13 residues. CDR3 amino acids: CASSIRDQETQYF. In DNA, the CDR3 is TGTGCCAGTAGTATAAGGGACCAAGAGACCCAGTACTTC.

J is TRBJ2-1 and V is TRBV5-6, with 15 bases aligning to TRBD2. This CDR3 is 16 amino acids long. Looked up from germline, CDR1 is SGHDT and CDR2 is YYEEEE. V shed 2 bases and J 8 bases; nucleotides not matched to a gene: 5. CDR3 sequence reads: CASSFGLAGGHDEQFF. The CDR3 DNA reads TGTGCCAGCAGCTTTGGACTAGCGGGAGGGCATGATGAGCAGTTCTTC.

V usage is TRBV4-2 and J usage is TRBJ1-3; 8 nucleotides match TRBD1. This CDR3 has 17 amino acids. The germline CDR1 and CDR2 sequences are LGHNA and YNFKEQ. The V segment lost 2 bases and the J segment 5 bases; nucleotides outside the gene matches: 11. The CDR3, as DNA: TGTGCCAGCAGCCAACAGCCTGGACAGGGCAAGAGAAACACCATATATTTT. Protein sequence: CASSQQPGQGKRNTIYF.